This TCR beta chain was profiled in a study of regulatory T cells in long-lasting Graves disease. Study context: For a period under 3 months, newly diagnosed Graves' patients had taken antithyroid drugs.

Trimming removed 5 bases from V and 4 bases from J; junction bases left unmatched: 13. The CDR3 has 17 amino acids. Looked up from germline, CDR1 is SGHAT and CDR2 is FQNNGV. Construction of the TCR beta libraries employed iRepertoire HTBI primers in conjunction with Arm-PCR of CDR3 regions. TCRdb redid the calling of the multiplex PCR reads with MiXCR, one entry per CDR3 protein. The sample carries 550,000 to 600,000 distinct CDR3 sequences, 15% to 20% recorded once. At least ten counts were recorded for this clonotype. Its antigen is undetermined. Whole-study findings and limits: Compared with new cases, persistent Graves' patients showed reduced TCR diversity. TRBV28, TRBJ1-2 and TRBJ2-5 were favored in persistent disease.

Time point defined: newly diagnosed GD, antithyroid drugs for less than 3 months. Making the TCR library involved RNA that had been extracted from PBMCs. This same sample was also part of a study on T cells in Graves' hyperthyroidism and ophthalmopathy.

The chain couples TRBV11-2 to TRBJ2-3; 9 bases fit TRBD2. The starting material was peripheral blood mononuclear cells (PBMCs), obtained at new diagnosis, from a patient treated with antithyroid drugs. This TCR was sampled from a man aged 18 to 35 with Graves disease. CDR3 protein: CASSQEAGGFHADTQYF. The CDR3 DNA reads TGTGCCAGCAGCCAGGAGGCGGGAGGGTTCCACGCAGATACGCAGTATTTT.